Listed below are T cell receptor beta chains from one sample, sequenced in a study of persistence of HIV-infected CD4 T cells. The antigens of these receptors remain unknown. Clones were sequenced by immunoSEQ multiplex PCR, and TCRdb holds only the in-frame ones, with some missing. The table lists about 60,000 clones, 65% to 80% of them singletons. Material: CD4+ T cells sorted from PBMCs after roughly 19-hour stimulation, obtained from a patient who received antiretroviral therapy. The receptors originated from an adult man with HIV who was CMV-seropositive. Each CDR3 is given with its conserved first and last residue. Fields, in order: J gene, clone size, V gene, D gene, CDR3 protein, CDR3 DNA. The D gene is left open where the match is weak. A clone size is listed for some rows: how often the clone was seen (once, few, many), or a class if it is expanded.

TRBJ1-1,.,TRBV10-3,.,CAISDEQGNTEAFF,TGTGCCATCAGTGATGAACAGGGGAACACTGAAGCTTTCTTT
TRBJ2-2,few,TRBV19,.,CASSIPWTANTGELFF,TGTGCCAGTAGTATTCCCTGGACAGCGAACACCGGGGAGCTGTTTTTT
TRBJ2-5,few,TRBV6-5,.,CASSFSDGRGTQYF,TGTGCCAGCAGTTTTTCGGACGGGCGAGGGACCCAGTACTTC
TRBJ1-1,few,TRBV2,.,CASSGERNTEAFF,TGTGCCAGCAGTGGTGAGCGGAACACTGAAGCTTTCTTT
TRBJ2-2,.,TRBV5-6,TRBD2,CASSFSGGRTGELFF,TGTGCCAGCAGCTTTAGCGGGGGGCGCACCGGGGAGCTGTTTTTT
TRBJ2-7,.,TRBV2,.,CASSGGNSYEQYF,TGTGCCAGCAGTGGAGGCAACAGCTACGAGCAGTACTTC
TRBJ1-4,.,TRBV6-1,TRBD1,CASSGYRGATNEKLFF,TGTGCCAGCAGTGGTTACAGGGGGGCAACTAATGAAAAACTGTTTTTT
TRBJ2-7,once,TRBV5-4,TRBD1,CASRRDRAYEQYF,TGTGCCAGCAGAAGGGACAGAGCCTACGAGCAGTACTTC
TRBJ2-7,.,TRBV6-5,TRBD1,CASSSRDRAHEQYF,TGTGCCAGCAGTAGCCGAGACAGGGCCCACGAGCAGTACTTC
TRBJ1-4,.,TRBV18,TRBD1,CASSRSGGREEKLFF,TGTGCCAGCTCGCGATCAGGGGGTAGAGAAGAAAAACTGTTTTTT